These T cell receptor beta chains were read from a single sample in a study of control samples from healthy donors and cancer patients. Assay used: immunoSEQ multiplex PCR; TCRdb lists only in-frame clones, some missing. The sample contains 95,000 to 150,000 clones, more than 70% of which appear only once. Material: blood. Receptors were obtained from a middle-aged man in good health. Each CDR3 is given with its conserved first and last residue.

v_call	j_call	cdr3_aa
TRBV14	TRBJ2-2	CASSQDVDRENTGELFF
TRBV19	TRBJ1-3	CASSLGQGSGNTIYF
TRBV10-3	TRBJ1-6	CAISVGGGINSPLHF
TRBV9	TRBJ2-6	CASSVVGSGANVLTF
TRBV6-5	TRBJ1-3	CASSRGGFSGNTIYF
TRBV6-6	TRBJ1-5	CASSPNRGTGRGDQPQHF
TRBV5-1	TRBJ2-1	CASSLGRYSTQPNEQFF
TRBV29-1	TRBJ2-5	CSVGTGGGAPGETQYF
TRBV19	TRBJ1-5	CASSRGQGMGQPQHF
TRBV11-2	TRBJ2-2	CASSLGTGELFF
TRBV12-3/TRBV12-4	TRBJ1-1	CASSFTGTEAFF
TRBV11-2	TRBJ1-3	CASSLFVPSSGNTIYF
TRBV7-8	TRBJ2-5	CASSLQVLRPGETQYF
TRBV2	TRBJ1-2	CASSGQAAGDGYTF
TRBV7-2	TRBJ2-7	CASSLGGIPQQYF
TRBV3-1/TRBV3-2	TRBJ2-5	CASSQDGLARETQYF
TRBV30	TRBJ2-5	CAWSKRGLQETQYF
TRBV7-9	TRBJ1-2	CASIEPQGAVNYGYTF
TRBV7-9	TRBJ1-2	CASSLDRDGYTF
TRBV7-2	TRBJ1-1	CASHPGPLDTEAFF